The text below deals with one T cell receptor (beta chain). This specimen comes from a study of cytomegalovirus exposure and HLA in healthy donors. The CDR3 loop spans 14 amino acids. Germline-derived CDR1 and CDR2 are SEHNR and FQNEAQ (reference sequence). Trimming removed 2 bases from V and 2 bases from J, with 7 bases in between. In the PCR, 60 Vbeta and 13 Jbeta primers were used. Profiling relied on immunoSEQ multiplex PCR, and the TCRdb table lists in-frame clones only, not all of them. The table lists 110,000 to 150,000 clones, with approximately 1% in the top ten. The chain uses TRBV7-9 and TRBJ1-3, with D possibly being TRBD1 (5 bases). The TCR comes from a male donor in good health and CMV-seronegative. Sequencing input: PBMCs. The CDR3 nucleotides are TGTGCCAGCAGCTTATCAGGGACTGGAAACACCATATATTTT. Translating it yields CASSLSGTGNTIYF.